This T cell receptor beta chain was identified during a study of blood T cell repertoires in COVID-19. The wider study: Researchers got acute and convalescent COVID-19 samples from the United States, Italy and Spain. From T cells, B-cell-depleted T cells, or PBMCs came the material, which was cDNA or gDNA.

In the original workflow: Using reference gene primer amplification, nucleated cell counts were estimated. This table comes from immunoSEQ multiplex PCR, and its TCRdb copy is limited to in-frame clones, with some not included. V, J and clone size derive from that table, while D and trimming were established from the DNA sequence. Here the sample spans 200,000 to 250,000 clones, about 82% being singletons. CDR1 and CDR2 from the germline V gene are SGDLS and YYNGEE. V was shortened by 1 base and J by 3 bases, with 13 bases between the two germline ends. The CDR3 runs to 15 residues. Seattle cases were enrolled at active infection and followed longitudinally.

This chain links TRBV9 with TRBJ1-2; D remains ambiguous. Sequenced sample: peripheral blood. The receptor's source is a woman between 65 and 79 years old with COVID-19, enrolled during active disease. CDR3 in DNA: TGTGCCAGCAGCGTAACTATGGAGGGAGACTATGGCTACACCTTC. This sequence encodes CASSVTMEGDYGYTF.